This is a list of T cell receptor beta chains from one sample in a study of sequential checkpoint blockade in melanoma. This table comes from immunoSEQ multiplex PCR, and its TCRdb copy is limited to in-frame clones, with some not included. The sample holds approximately 22,000 clones, roughly four fifths seen once. Specimen: CD8+ T cells sorted from blood (inferred from file names), collected from a patient given nivolumab and ipilimumab in sequence. The receptors originated from a human donor with melanoma. Each CDR3 is given with its conserved first and last residue. A D gene is named only where the DNA matches it firmly. Rows give clone size only sometimes, using once, few, many, or a class for an expanded clone.

J: TRBJ1-1; V: TRBV30; size: few; D: TRBD1; CDR3: CACLQGAPSTEAFF; DNA: TGTGCCTGCCTACAGGGGGCGCCGAGCACTGAAGCTTTCTTT
J: TRBJ2-7; V: TRBV5-1; size: NA; D: NA; CDR3: CASSLQGYSYEQYF; DNA: TGCGCCAGCAGCTTACAGGGATACTCCTACGAGCAGTACTTC
J: TRBJ2-1; V: TRBV15; size: once; D: NA; CDR3: CATSHPTRNEQFF; DNA: TGTGCCACCAGCCATCCTACTCGGAATGAGCAGTTCTTC
J: TRBJ1-5; V: TRBV25-1; size: NA; D: NA; CDR3: CASSERLGNQPQHF; DNA: TGTGCCAGCAGTGAACGGTTAGGCAATCAGCCCCAGCATTTT
J: TRBJ1-1; V: TRBV28; size: once; D: NA; CDR3: CASSSTQDEAFF; DNA: TGTGCCAGCAGTTCAACCCAGGATGAAGCTTTCTTT
J: TRBJ2-7; V: TRBV4-1; size: NA; D: TRBD2; CDR3: CASNQDVPSGYEQYF; DNA: TGCGCCAGCAACCAAGATGTACCTAGCGGTTACGAGCAGTACTTC
J: TRBJ1-2; V: TRBV28; size: NA; D: TRBD1; CDR3: CASSLTGTGVSYGYTF; DNA: TGTGCCAGCAGTCTCACCGGGACAGGGGTCAGCTATGGCTACACCTTC
J: TRBJ2-2; V: TRBV2; size: NA; D: NA; CDR3: CASSTLAAVAGELFF; DNA: TGTGCCAGCAGTACTTTGGCGGCTGTAGCCGGGGAGCTGTTTTTT
J: TRBJ1-2; V: TRBV15; size: NA; D: NA; CDR3: CATSRDRTLGGYTF; DNA: TGTGCCACCAGCAGAGACAGGACTTTGGGTGGCTACACCTTC
J: TRBJ1-5; V: TRBV19; size: NA; D: TRBD1; CDR3: CASSTLTGSNQPQHF; DNA: TGTGCCAGTAGTACCCTGACAGGGAGCAATCAGCCCCAGCATTTT
J: TRBJ2-7; V: TRBV7-2; size: NA; D: TRBD2; CDR3: CASSLDPLSGGSSYEQYF; DNA: TGTGCCAGCAGCTTAGACCCCTTAAGCGGGGGCAGCTCCTACGAGCAGTACTTC
J: TRBJ1-1; V: TRBV9; size: NA; D: NA; CDR3: CASSATSKMNTEAFF; DNA: TGTGCCAGCAGCGCCACTTCCAAGATGAACACTGAAGCTTTCTTT
J: TRBJ2-7; V: TRBV4-3; size: NA; D: TRBD2; CDR3: CASSTGTSGSYEQYF; DNA: TGCGCCAGCAGCACTGGGACTAGCGGCTCCTACGAGCAGTACTTC
J: TRBJ2-5; V: TRBV30; size: NA; D: TRBD2; CDR3: CACRGDQETQYF; DNA: TGTGCCTGCCGGGGGGACCAAGAGACCCAGTACTTC
J: TRBJ2-7; V: TRBV6-5; size: NA; D: NA; CDR3: CASSVGGAGYEQYF; DNA: TGTGCCAGCAGTGTAGGGGGCGCGGGATACGAGCAGTACTTC
J: TRBJ2-7; V: TRBV9; size: NA; D: TRBD1; CDR3: CASSQGAGGDEQYF; DNA: TGTGCCAGCAGTCAGGGGGCAGGGGGCGACGAGCAGTACTTC